This T cell receptor (beta chain) was recorded in a study of T cell responses to AZD1222 COVID-19 vaccine. On this clone itself: Its antigen is currently unknown.

Study results and limitations: Only 5 or 6 AZD1222 recipients tested seropositive at baseline.

Clones were sequenced by immunoSEQ multiplex PCR, and TCRdb holds only the in-frame ones, with some missing. The sample includes 88,000 or so clones, about nine tenths seen only once; the top ten take over 2%. Sequenced material: peripheral blood, taken on day 0 of AZD1222 vaccination. This sequence was found in an adult in good health.

The CDR3 is CASSLGSSGNTIYF. The CDR3 DNA reads as TGCGCCAGCAGCTTGGGTTCCTCTGGAAACACCATATATTTT. The V and J genes are TRBV5-1 and TRBJ1-3; the D is unclear. Trimming pared 0 bases from V and 0 bases from J, leaving 4 bases between. The CDR3 loop spans 14 amino acids. The V gene's germline CDR1 is SGHRS and CDR2 YFSETQ.